The 8 T cell receptor beta chains listed next were all sequenced from one sample in a study of beta chain features in type 1 diabetes. The isolated RNA, all of it, was reverse transcribed, so expressed TCRB transcripts were what got sequenced. Generated by immunoSEQ multiplex PCR, the TCRdb table keeps only in-frame clones and is missing some. The data hold some 660,000 clones, with around an eighth observed a single time. Notes on the study in general: Significant though moderate, a shortening of TCRB CDR3s appeared in all four CD4+ subsets of Type 1 diabetes patients.

No antigen has been identified for these receptors. Specimen: naive CD4+ T cells from blood. The receptors stem from a man younger than 35 with type 1 diabetes.

V gene TRBV9 combines with J gene TRBJ2-2; possibly TRBD1 or TRBD2 for D (5 bases each). CDR1 and CDR2 (germline): SGDLS, YYNGEE. V shed 5 bases and J shed 6 bases, with 17 bases lying between them. CDR3 size: 15 residues. CDR3 loop: CASSDSGPISGELFF. In DNA form, the CDR3 reads TGTGCCAGCAGTGATTCGGGGCCAATATCCGGGGAGCTGTTTTTT.

The V call is TRBV5-1, the J call TRBJ2-3; 7 positions match TRBD1. The CDR3 length is 14 residues. With 3 bases clipped from V and 6 bases from J, the junction kept 7 bases outside the gene matches. The germline gives CDR1 SGHRS, CDR2 YFSETQ. The CDR3 DNA reads TGCGCCAGCAGCTATAATGACAGGGTTGATACGCAGTATTTT. Its protein product is CASSYNDRVDTQYF.

The chain has TRBV7-2 and TRBJ1-6; possibly TRBD1 for D (6 bases). CDR1 and CDR2 (germline): SGHTA, FQGNSA. CDR3 length: 13 residues. V shed 11 bases and J shed 4 bases, with 12 bases lying between them. CDR3 in amino acids: CAAGQGYNSPLHF. For the CDR3, the DNA is TGTGCCGCGGGGCAGGGGTATAATTCACCCCTCCACTTT.

This clone was counted only a few times. The rearrangement links TRBV19 to TRBJ2-6; the D gene could be TRBD1 or TRBD2 (5 bases each). Germline assignment: CDR1 LNHDA and CDR2 SQIVND (reference sequence). CDR3 length: 17 residues. The ends were cut back, 8 bases at V and 1 base at J, with 18 bases in the middle. CDR3 region: CASLPQRGGSGANVLTF. CDR3 DNA: TGTGCCAGTTTACCCCAGAGGGGCGGGTCTGGGGCCAACGTCCTGACTTTC.

This clone turned up a few times. Within the sample, other DNA sequences also encode this same CDR3. The chain joins TRBV7-2 to TRBJ2-5, with 13 bases matching TRBD2. The germline V gene encodes CDR1 SGHTA and CDR2 FQGNSA. Losses at the gene ends were 3 bases for V and 4 bases for J; bases not matched to a gene: 2. The CDR3 length is 15 residues. For the CDR3, the DNA is TGTGCCAGCAGCTTGGGACTAGCGGGACGAGAGACCCAGTACTTC. Its protein is CASSLGLAGRETQYF.

This chain connects TRBV7-2 to TRBJ2-5, with 10 bases matching TRBD2. Germline CDR1 is SGHTA and CDR2 is FQGNSA. The CDR3 spans 17 residues. J lost 2 bases, V lost 1 base, and 7 bases had no gene match. CDR3 sequence reads: CASSLERLAGAQETQYF. In DNA, the CDR3 is TGTGCCAGCAGCTTAGAACGTCTAGCGGGGGCTCAAGAGACCCAGTACTTC.

This clone was detected only a few times. The chain employs TRBV4-3 and TRBJ1-4; no clear D gene. Trimming stripped 0 bases from V and 8 bases from J, with 10 bases between. Germline-derived CDR1 and CDR2 are LGHNA and YSLEER. The CDR3 sequence is 14 residues long. The CDR3 loop reads CASSQEAAWEKLFF. The CDR3 coding sequence is TGCGCCAGCAGCCAAGAGGCAGCTTGGGAAAAACTGTTTTTT.

Notes on this clone: At the DNA level, this CDR3 is encoded by other sequences in the same sample as well. The chain is built from TRBV2 and TRBJ1-5; D might be TRBD1 (5 bases). The CDR3 contains 14 residues. Germline loops: CDR1 SNHLY, CDR2 FYNNEI. Trimming stripped 2 bases from V and 1 base from J, with 6 bases between. CDR3 nucleotides: TGTGCCAGCAGTGAACAGGGCAGCAATCAGCCCCAGCATTTT. Its protein is CASSEQGSNQPQHF.